This is a list of T cell receptor beta chains from one sample in a study of PD-1 blockade in classical Hodgkin lymphoma. Sequenced by immunoSEQ multiplex PCR; TCRdb stores in-frame clones only, minus some. The table shows around 65,000 clones, with 87% occurring only once. This specimen was peripheral blood mononuclear cells (PBMCs), taken before the fourth cycle of nivolumab. Every receptor here comes from a human donor with classical Hodgkin lymphoma. Each CDR3 is given with its conserved first and last residue. D genes are given only for firm matches. Size values are once, few and many counts, or a class for expanded clones, and some rows have none.

TRBV11-3,TRBJ2-1,NA,few,CASSPSSYNEQFF,TGTGCCAGCAGCCCTAGTTCCTACAATGAGCAGTTCTTC
TRBV7-9,TRBJ1-6,NA,NA,CASSLAAEKLPLHF,TGTGCCAGCAGCTTAGCCGCTGAGAAACTACCCCTCCACTTT
TRBV5-6,TRBJ1-1,NA,NA,CASSLLGNTEAFF,TGTGCCAGCAGCTTGTTAGGGAACACTGAAGCTTTCTTT
TRBV5-1,TRBJ1-1,NA,once,CASSGTQVNTEAFF,TGCGCCAGCAGCGGGACACAGGTTAACACTGAAGCTTTCTTT
TRBV5-1,TRBJ2-2,TRBD2,NA,CASSPTGLAGGELFF,TGCGCCAGCAGCCCTACAGGACTAGCTGGGGGGGAGCTGTTTTTT
TRBV5-1,TRBJ2-3,TRBD2,NA,CASFASGDYTDTQYF,TGCGCCAGCTTCGCTAGCGGGGACTACACAGATACGCAGTATTTT
TRBV5-1,TRBJ2-7,NA,once,CASSLEAGYEQYF,TGCGCCAGCAGCTTGGAGGCAGGGTACGAGCAGTACTTC
TRBV14,TRBJ1-1,NA,few,CASSQFRGGTEAFF,TGTGCCAGCAGCCAATTTCGGGGGGGCACTGAAGCTTTCTTT
TRBV5-1,TRBJ2-1,NA,NA,CASSLEDPKIPWSSYNEQFF,TGCGCCAGCAGCTTGGAAGACCCCAAGATACCATGGAGCTCCTACAATGAGCAGTTCTTC
TRBV5-1,TRBJ1-1,TRBD1,NA,CASSSQGGNTEAFF,TGCGCCAGCAGCTCCCAGGGGGGCAACACTGAAGCTTTCTTT
TRBV18,TRBJ2-7,TRBD1,NA,CASSPPTGFTYEQYF,TGTGCCAGCTCACCGCCGACAGGGTTTACCTACGAGCAGTACTTC
TRBV5-1,TRBJ2-1,TRBD2,NA,CASSQSGGSYNEQFF,TGCGCCAGCAGTCAGAGCGGGGGTTCCTACAATGAGCAGTTCTTC
TRBV7-9,TRBJ2-3,NA,NA,CASSFSGSTDTQYF,TGTGCCAGCAGCTTCAGCGGTAGCACAGATACGCAGTATTTT
TRBV29-1,TRBJ1-1,NA,few,CSVGDGMNTEAFF,TGCAGCGTGGGGGACGGAATGAACACTGAAGCTTTCTTT
TRBV10-3,TRBJ1-1,NA,NA,CAISGPPEGLSGTEAFF,TGTGCCATCAGTGGACCTCCGGAGGGGCTGTCGGGTACTGAAGCTTTCTTT
TRBV6-6,TRBJ2-7,NA,few,CASSSLRETVKDEQYF,TGTGCCAGCAGCTCCTTGCGTGAGACGGTGAAGGATGAGCAGTACTTC
TRBV28,TRBJ1-6,NA,NA,CASISPPAAYNSPLHF,TGTGCCAGCATCTCCCCCCCCGCGGCCTATAATTCACCCCTCCACTTT
TRBV28,TRBJ2-5,TRBD1,NA,CASSLTPTGGEVYGETQYF,TGTGCCAGCAGTTTGACCCCAACAGGGGGCGAGGTTTACGGGGAGACCCAGTACTTC
TRBV5-1,TRBJ1-2,NA,NA,CASSPDSAFGYTF,TGCGCCAGCAGCCCGGACAGCGCCTTCGGCTACACCTTC
TRBV5-1,TRBJ1-3,NA,NA,CASSLSGSGNTIYF,TGCGCCAGCAGCTTGTCGGGTTCTGGAAACACCATATATTTT
TRBV6-5,TRBJ1-5,NA,NA,CASSFAQTPLPQHF,TGTGCCAGCAGTTTCGCCCAAACCCCTCTGCCCCAGCATTTT
TRBV5-1,TRBJ1-2,NA,NA,CASSLNPSPLYGYTF,TGCGCCAGCAGCCTGAACCCTTCCCCTCTCTATGGCTACACCTTC
TRBV4-1,TRBJ2-1,NA,NA,CASSRGPTGGEQFF,TGCGCCAGCAGCAGAGGACCAACTGGGGGTGAGCAGTTCTTC
TRBV2,TRBJ1-1,NA,few,CASSEGGVNTEAFF,TGTGCCAGCAGTGAGGGTGGGGTAAACACTGAAGCTTTCTTT
TRBV27,TRBJ2-7,TRBD1,NA,CASRRILRDRDTYEQYF,TGTGCCAGCAGACGGATCCTCCGGGACAGGGACACCTACGAGCAGTACTTC
TRBV5-1,TRBJ1-3,TRBD1,NA,CASSLVLQGIGNTIYF,TGCGCCAGCAGCTTGGTGTTACAGGGGATTGGGAACACCATATATTTT
TRBV4-1,TRBJ1-1,NA,NA,CASSQESPGVEAFF,TGCGCCAGCAGCCAAGAATCTCCTGGGGTCGAAGCTTTCTTT
TRBV7-8,TRBJ2-1,TRBD1,NA,CASSLERGQQFF,TGTGCCAGCAGCTTAGAAAGGGGGCAGCAGTTCTTC
TRBV11-3,TRBJ2-1,NA,once,CASSLGQTPRAYNEQFF,TGTGCCAGCAGCTTAGGTCAGACCCCGCGGGCCTACAATGAGCAGTTCTTC
TRBV19,TRBJ2-3,NA,NA,CASGVGLTDTQYF,TGTGCCAGTGGGGTGGGACTCACAGATACGCAGTATTTT